Sequencing of this T cell receptor (beta chain) was carried out in a study of brain T cells in children with intractable seizures. CDR3 length equals 13 residues. With 9 bases removed from V and 2 bases from J, the gap between germline ends came to 13 bases. The method was immunoSEQ multiplex PCR; TCRdb's version includes in-frame clones alone and lacks a portion of them. The repertoire holds approximately 330,000 clones, roughly 92% seen once, with 4.5% to 7% in the top ten. Time point denoted: blood from clinic visit 5 months post-surgery; TSC patient then seizure free. V is TRBV12-3 or TRBV12-4 and J is TRBJ1-1; tentative D call: TRBD1 (6 bases). The sequence came from a boy under two years old with tuberous sclerosis and intractable seizures. This specimen consisted of peripheral blood, obtained around 5 months after surgery. The CDR3 region has the DNA TGTGCCAGTACCCGGGACAAAAACACTGAAGCTTTCTTT. It codes for CASTRDKNTEAFF.